This TCR beta chain was sequenced for a study of OX40 agonist ivuxolimab in advanced cancers. Some clones are missing from TCRdb's copy, which holds only in-frame ones; the method was immunoSEQ multiplex PCR. The table has tens of thousands of clones, about 91% seen once. As to this clone: What it binds is unknown.

V lost 3 bases and J lost 3, with 9 bases in between. CDR3 size: 13 residues. Germline-derived CDR1 and CDR2 are SGDLS and YYNGEE. Findings of the study overall: Fewer expanded clones were found on average in CD4+ than in CD8+ T cells. Those patients achieving a partial response at 0.1-3.0 mg/kg showed among the lowest clonal expansion. The CD4+ and CD8+ T cells in the blood had expanded clonally by week 6 at 0.1 to 3.0 mg/kg.

The input for sequencing was CD4+ or CD8+ T cells sorted from blood, taken in a trial of the OX40 agonist ivuxolimab. The rearrangement joins TRBV9 to TRBJ1-2; D ambiguous. The TCR sequence derives from an adult with an advanced solid tumor such as melanoma, head and neck, liver or kidney cancer. DNA of the CDR3: TGTGCCAGCAGCGCAGGCCGGGACTATGGCTACACCTTC. As protein: CASSAGRDYGYTF.